The next 27 T cell receptor beta chains were all read from a single sample in a study of beta chain features in type 1 diabetes. Since all of the isolated RNA was reverse transcribed, expressed TCRB transcripts were what got sequenced. The assay was immunoSEQ multiplex PCR, and TCRdb's table has in-frame clones only and misses some. The sample records 900,000 or so clones, 17% being singletons. Sequences were obtained from naive CD4+ T cells from blood. The receptors derive from a young woman in good health.

This clone was seen a few times. The J gene is TRBJ2-1, the V gene TRBV29-1, with D tentatively TRBD2 (5 bases). Germline lookup yields CDR1 SQVTM and CDR2 ANQGSEA. The length of the CDR3 is 11 residues. Trimming shortened V by 5 bases and J by 16 bases, and 18 bases separated the two germline ends. The CDR3 coding sequence is TGCAGCGTTATGTTTGTAGGAGGTAGTTTCTTC. The encoded protein is CSVMFVGGSFF.

This clone was seen only a few times. This chain links TRBV7-9 with TRBJ2-7; no clear D gene. CDR1 is SEHNR and CDR2 is FQNEAQ in the germline V gene (reference sequence). The CDR3 is 15 amino acids. Trimming removed 5 bases from V and 0 bases from J, with 14 bases in between. In nucleotides, the CDR3 is TGTGCCAGCAGCCCCCGCTACATCGACTCCTACGAGCAGTACTTC. It specifies CASSPRYIDSYEQYF.

The rearrangement uses TRBV28 and TRBJ2-7; D is unresolved. The germline V gene has CDR1 MDHEN and CDR2 SYDVKM. Trimming removed 3 bases at V and 4 bases at J, with 10 bases between. This CDR3 region has 13 residues. CDR3 sequence (DNA): TGTGCCAGCAGTTTGGTCGGATCTTACGAGCAGTACTTC. It is translated as CASSLVGSYEQYF.

This clone has more than one count but fewer than ten. This chain uses TRBV9 with TRBJ2-2, with D hard to call. Germline V CDR1 and CDR2: SGDLS, YYNGEE. The CDR3 has 17 residues. The V and J ends lost 4 bases and 5 bases respectively, with 21 bases between them. CDR3 amino acids: CASSRNFVPGRTGELFF. Written as DNA, the CDR3 is TGTGCCAGCAGCCGGAATTTCGTGCCGGGTAGGACCGGGGAGCTGTTTTTT.

This clone was detected only a few times. The V and J genes are TRBV7-3 and TRBJ1-2; possibly TRBD1 for D (5 bases). The CDR3 length is 12 residues. Germline loops: CDR1 SGHTA, CDR2 FQGTGA. V was shortened by 4 bases and J by 3 bases, with 6 bases between the two germline ends. The CDR3 protein is CASSWDYYGYTF. CDR3 bases: TGTGCCAGCAGCTGGGACTACTATGGCTACACCTTC.

This clone was counted a single time. One end of the junction is discordant with germline, which a read error may explain. This chain uses TRBV6-6 with TRBJ2-6; D is possibly TRBD2 (6 bases). The CDR3 runs to 16 residues. CDR1 is MNHNY and CDR2 is SVGAGI in the germline V gene (reference sequence). CDR3 sequence: CASSPRGISGADVLTF. In nucleotides, the CDR3 is TGTGCCAGCAGCCCCCGGGGGATCTCTGGGGCCGACGTCCTGACTTTC.

The V gene is TRBV6-5, the J gene TRBJ1-1, with TRBD1 matching over 8 bases. The CDR3 contains 14 residues. Germline-derived CDR1 and CDR2 are MNHEY and SVGAGI. With V trimmed by 5 bases and J by 4 bases, 6 bases remained unmatched. CDR3 DNA sequence: TGTGCCAGCAGTATGGGACAGGCGGGCACTGAAGCTTTCTTT. This sequence encodes CASSMGQAGTEAFF.

This clone was observed a handful of times. V gene TRBV5-1 combines with J gene TRBJ2-1, with D perhaps TRBD1 (6 bases). The CDR3 totals 14 residues. V was trimmed by 5 bases and J by 4 bases, leaving 13 bases between them. Germline assignment: CDR1 SGHRS and CDR2 YFSETQ. CDR3: CASSVGRGYNEQFF. The CDR3 coding sequence is TGCGCCAGCAGTGTGGGCAGGGGTTACAATGAGCAGTTCTTC.

This clone has a handful of counts. The gene calls are TRBV14 and TRBJ2-3; D remains unclear. Trimming stripped 0 bases from V and 6 bases from J, with 7 bases between. From germline, CDR1 is SGHDN and CDR2 FVKESK. This CDR3 comprises 13 residues. CDR3 sequence reads: CASSQEMRDTQYF. CDR3 nucleotides: TGTGCCAGCAGCCAAGAAATGCGGGATACGCAGTATTTT.

This clone turned up a few times. This sequence joins TRBV2 and TRBJ1-2; D is ambiguous. CDR3 length: 13 amino acids. Trimming cost V 8 bases and J 3 bases, with 13 bases left between them. The germline gives CDR1 SNHLY, CDR2 FYNNEI. The DNA of the CDR3 is TGTGCCAGCCTCCGTGGTAGGGACTATGGCTACACCTTC. Its protein is CASLRGRDYGYTF.

This chain joins TRBV28 and TRBJ1-5; a possible D gene is TRBD1 (5 bases). V was trimmed by 3 bases and J by 5 bases, leaving 8 bases between them. This CDR3 is 13 amino acids long. Germline V CDR1 and CDR2: MDHEN, SYDVKM. The CDR3 coding sequence is TGTGCCAGCAGTTTCTCGGGGCATCAGCCCCAGCATTTT. Its translation: CASSFSGHQPQHF.

The chain recombines TRBV19 with TRBJ2-1; D perhaps matches TRBD2 (6 bases). Trimming took 3 bases from V and 5 from J, leaving 23 bases between them. Germline V gives CDR1 LNHDA, CDR2 SQIVND (reference sequence). The length of the CDR3 is 18 residues. The CDR3 loop is CASSIGLFWREDNNEQFF. The CDR3 DNA is TGTGCCAGTAGTATCGGGTTATTCTGGCGGGAAGATAACAATGAGCAGTTCTTC.

The V and J genes are TRBV5-4 and TRBJ1-2, with 8 bases aligning to TRBD1. With 3 bases clipped from V and 8 bases from J, the junction kept 9 bases outside the gene matches. Germline loops: CDR1 SGHNT, CDR2 YYREEE (reference sequence). This CDR3 is built from 14 residues. CDR3 amino acids: CASSSQGEMVGYTF. CDR3 sequence (DNA): TGTGCCAGCAGCTCACAGGGGGAGATGGTCGGCTACACCTTC.

Only one count was recorded for this clone. The V gene is TRBV19, the J gene TRBJ2-1; D not certain. The CDR3 totals 17 residues. Trimming took 0 bases from V and 0 from J, leaving 12 bases between them. Per germline, CDR1 LNHDA and CDR2 SQIVND (reference sequence). CDR3 region: CASSIEGYPSSYNEQFF. The CDR3 coding sequence is TGTGCCAGTAGTATAGAAGGCTACCCGAGCTCCTACAATGAGCAGTTCTTC.

V is TRBV4-2 and J is TRBJ2-1; D remains ambiguous. Deletions cut 4 bases from V and 3 bases from J, with 13 bases between. CDR1 is LGHNA and CDR2 is YNFKEQ in the germline V gene. The CDR3 runs 15 residues. The CDR3: CASSPRTQSYNEQFF. The DNA of the CDR3 is TGTGCCAGCAGCCCGCGGACCCAGAGCTACAATGAGCAGTTCTTC.

This clone has a handful of counts. The rearrangement joins TRBV18 to TRBJ1-3; a possible D gene is TRBD1 (5 bases). CDR1 and CDR2 from the germline V gene are KGHSH and LQKENI. This CDR3 is built from 14 residues. The V gene lost 2 bases and the J gene lost 8 bases, with 13 bases spanning the gap. Here the CDR3 DNA reads TGTGCCAGCTCACCAAGGGACGGTGGGGACACCATATATTTT. Protein product: CASSPRDGGDTIYF.

The chain joins TRBV27 to TRBJ2-1; a possible D gene is TRBD2 (5 bases). The CDR3 extends over 15 amino acids. V lost 5 bases and J lost 2, with 13 bases in between. The germline gives CDR1 MNHEY, CDR2 SMNVEV (reference sequence). As DNA, the CDR3 is TGTGCCAGCAGTACCGGAGGTAGCGCCTACAATGAGCAGTTCTTC. It codes for CASSTGGSAYNEQFF.

This clone was observed a handful of times. V and J are TRBV28 and TRBJ2-7; 7 bases align to TRBD2. The junction had 5 bases not matched to a gene; V was cut back by 10 bases and J by 2 bases. The CDR3 loop spans 12 amino acids. In germline, CDR1 is MDHEN, CDR2 SYDVKM. The CDR3 reads CATIAGPYEQYF. The CDR3 DNA is TGTGCCACCATAGCGGGCCCCTACGAGCAGTACTTC.

This clone showed up just a few times. The chain recombines TRBV7-9 with TRBJ2-1; 9 nucleotides agree with TRBD2. The trim removed 0 bases at V and 5 bases at J, leaving 5 bases unmatched. The CDR3 spans 16 residues. CDR1 SEHNR and CDR2 FQNEAQ come from the germline V gene (reference sequence). CDR3 amino acids: CASSLAASGKNNEQFF. The CDR3 region has the DNA TGTGCCAGCAGCTTAGCTGCTAGCGGGAAGAACAATGAGCAGTTCTTC.

This clone has a handful of counts. The V call is TRBV2, the J call TRBJ2-2; D is unresolved. Between the trimmed V and J ends, which lost 2 bases and 5 bases, there was a span of 12 bases. This CDR3 is 15 amino acids long. From germline, CDR1 is SNHLY and CDR2 FYNNEI. CDR3 in amino acids: CASSEFGQTTGELFF. The CDR3, as DNA: TGTGCCAGCAGTGAATTCGGGCAGACAACCGGGGAGCTGTTTTTT.

The chain is built from TRBV19 and TRBJ2-2; 9 nucleotides agree with TRBD2. Germline lookup yields CDR1 LNHDA and CDR2 SQIVND (reference sequence). The CDR3 contains 16 residues. J lost 5 bases, V lost 5 bases, and 9 bases had no gene match. CDR3 DNA: TGTGCCAGTAGTCCCTTAGCGGGAGTGTATACCGGGGAGCTGTTTTTT. This sequence encodes CASSPLAGVYTGELFF.

The chain uses TRBV19 and TRBJ2-4; D ambiguous. CDR3 length: 12 residues. Trimming took off 4 bases at V and 5 bases at J, with 6 bases between the two ends. Germline V lookup: CDR1 LNHDA, CDR2 SQIVND (reference sequence). The CDR3 spells CASSRVQNIQYF. The CDR3 DNA sequence: TGTGCCAGTAGTAGGGTACAAAACATTCAGTACTTC.

The chain recombines TRBV19 with TRBJ1-5; TRBD1 aligns across 8 bases. The CDR3 has 14 residues. Trimming took 3 bases from V and 7 from J; bases not matched to a gene: 5. From germline, CDR1 is LNHDA and CDR2 SQIVND (reference sequence). In nucleotides, the CDR3 is TGTGCCAGTAGTATCAGACAGGGGATCCAGCCCCAGCATTTT. Protein: CASSIRQGIQPQHF.

The chain has TRBV29-1 and TRBJ2-7, with TRBD1 identical over 11 bases. V shed 5 bases, J shed 4 bases, and the junction held 4 bases outside the gene matches. The CDR3 consists of 13 residues. The germline V gene encodes CDR1 SQVTM and CDR2 ANQGSEA. CDR3 in DNA: TGCAGCGTTAAGGGACAGGGGGTATACGAGCAGTACTTC. Protein: CSVKGQGVYEQYF.

This clone has only a few counts. The V call is TRBV6-5, the J call TRBJ2-7; 11 bases are shared with TRBD2. Germline CDR1 and CDR2: MNHEY and SVGAGI. Unmatched junction bases numbered 5, after V lost 6 bases and J lost 4 bases. CDR3 length: 14 residues. CDR3 sequence (DNA): TGTGCCAGCAGCCCGGGACTAGCGGCTTACGAGCAGTACTTC. Residues: CASSPGLAAYEQYF.

The sample holds a few counts of this clone. In the same sample, other DNA sequences code for this CDR3. The chain links TRBV7-6 to TRBJ1-1; D ambiguous. Germline loops: CDR1 SGHVS, CDR2 FNYEAQ. V lost 1 base and J lost 1, with 7 bases in between. There are 14 residues in the CDR3. The DNA of the CDR3 is TGTGCCAGCAGCTTAGGCGGGTCGAACACTGAAGCTTTCTTT. Its protein product is CASSLGGSNTEAFF.

Note on this clone: The sample has other DNA sequences that encode this CDR3 too. This chain connects TRBV28 to TRBJ2-7; the D is unclear. Per germline, CDR1 MDHEN and CDR2 SYDVKM. Trimming took off 5 bases at V and 3 bases at J, with 2 bases between the two ends. The CDR3 covers 10 residues. The CDR3 sequence is CASSHYEQYF. Here the CDR3 DNA reads TGTGCCAGCAGTCACTACGAGCAGTACTTC.